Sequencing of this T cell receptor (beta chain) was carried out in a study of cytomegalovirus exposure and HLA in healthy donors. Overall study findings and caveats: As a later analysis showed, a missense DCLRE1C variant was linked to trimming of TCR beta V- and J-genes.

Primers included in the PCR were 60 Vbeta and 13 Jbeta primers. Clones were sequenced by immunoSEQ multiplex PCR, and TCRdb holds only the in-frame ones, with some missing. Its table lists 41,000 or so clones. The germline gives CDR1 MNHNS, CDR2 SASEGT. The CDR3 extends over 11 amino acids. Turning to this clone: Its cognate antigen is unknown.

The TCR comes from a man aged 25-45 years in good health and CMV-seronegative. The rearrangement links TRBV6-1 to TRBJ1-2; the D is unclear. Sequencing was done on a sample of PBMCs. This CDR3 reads CASRDAIGYTF. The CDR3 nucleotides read TGTGCTAGTCGGGATGCTATAGGCTACACCTTC.